The next 32 T cell receptor beta chains were all read from a single sample in a study of immune heterogeneity within non-small cell lung tumors. The TCR beta CDR3 region was amplified by multiplex PCR employing 32 V and 13 J primers. In TCRdb, the multiplex PCR reads were re-called with MiXCR into one record per CDR3 protein. Seen here are some 15,000 distinct CDR3 sequences, over 25% observed once, and the top ten hold 15%. The authors used about 540 ng of bulk tumor genomic DNA per sample as template. During surgery, each primary tumor gave multiple biopsies spaced as far apart as possible. The study cohort was described as untreated, and its members had newly diagnosed non-small cell lung cancer. They went on to have curative surgery. The sequenced material came from lung tumor tissue. The receptors here all came from a woman between 50 and 59 years old with non-small cell lung cancer.

This clonotype appeared a single time. The chain combines TRBV18 with TRBJ2-3; maybe TRBD2 (5 bases). CDR3 length: 15 residues. Trimming pared 3 bases from V and 4 bases from J, leaving 14 bases between. Germline-derived CDR1 and CDR2 are KGHSH and LQKENI. The CDR3 coding sequence is TGTGCCAGCTCACCTTCTCGGGGTGGGGCAGATACGCAGTATTTT. Amino acid sequence: CASSPSRGGADTQYF.

With regard to this clonotype: This may stem from a read error, because a much larger clone lies one nucleotide away. The rearrangement links TRBV6-1 to TRBJ1-1, with D tentatively TRBD1 (6 bases). Germline values: CDR1 MNHNS, CDR2 SASEGT. CDR3 length: 16 residues. CDR3: CVSSGFRGGAWAEAFF. The CDR3 nucleotides read TGTGTCAGCAGTGGGTTTAGGGGGGGCGCGTGGGCTGAAGCTTTCTTT.

For this clonotype: A much larger clone sits a single nucleotide away, making a read error possible. V gene TRBV20-1 combines with J gene TRBJ2-1; the match to TRBD2 covers 14 bases. Trimming at V came to 6 bases and at J to 14 bases, leaving 9 bases not matched to a gene. The germline CDR1 and CDR2 sequences are DFQATT and SNEGSKA (reference sequence). The CDR3 covers 13 residues. In DNA form, the CDR3 reads TGCAGTGCCGCGGGACTAGCGGGGGCCGAGAAGTTCTTC. It encodes CSAAGLAGAEKFF.

The chain employs TRBV9 and TRBJ1-3; no clear D. This CDR3 has 14 residues. The V gene's germline CDR1 is SGDLS and CDR2 YYNGEE. Trimming took 4 bases from V and 0 from J, leaving 8 bases between them. The CDR3 coding sequence is TGTGCCAGCAGCATGACGGTCTCTGGAAACACCATATATTTT. As protein: CASSMTVSGNTIYF.

Details on this clonotype: One junction end does not reproduce the germline sequence, and a read error may be involved. This chain joins TRBV10-2 and TRBJ1-2, with D uncertain. This CDR3 contains 17 residues. The germline CDR1 and CDR2 sequences are WSHSY and SAAADI. CDR3 DNA: TGCGCCAGCAGTACCTCGGACCGATGGAACCCTAACTATGGCTACACCTTT. This gives the protein CASSTSDRWNPNYGYTF.

The chain combines TRBV12-3 or TRBV12-4 with TRBJ2-1, with 9 bases lining up with TRBD2. CDR3 length equals 15 residues. V was pared by 5 bases and J by 5 bases, with 7 bases of the junction left unmatched. CDR3 sequence (DNA): TGTGCCAGCAGTCCAGCCGGGACTAGCCACAATGAGCAGTTCTTC. Translation gives CASSPAGTSHNEQFF.

This chain links TRBV7-7 with TRBJ1-3; D perhaps matches TRBD1 (5 bases). Trimming took 5 bases from V and 2 from J, leaving 22 bases between them. The CDR3 is made up of 18 amino acids. CDR1 and CDR2 from the germline V gene are SSHAT and FNYEAQ (reference sequence). The CDR3 loop reads CASSPRRAPLLAGNTIYF. CDR3 coding DNA: TGTGCCAGCAGCCCTCGCAGGGCTCCCCTCTTGGCTGGAAACACCATATATTTT.

This clonotype was seen many times. J is TRBJ1-1 and V is TRBV7-9, with TRBD1 matching over 7 bases. V trimming: 4 bases; J trimming: 11 bases; junction bases outside the gene matches: 7. The CDR3 totals 12 residues. The germline V gene encodes CDR1 SEHNR and CDR2 FQNEAQ (reference sequence). The CDR3 is CASSYTGEKAFF. The CDR3 nucleotides read TGTGCCAGCAGCTATACAGGGGAAAAGGCTTTCTTT.

The CDR3 region is CASSFEGGLRNEQFF. The CDR3 nucleotides read TGTGCCAGCAGCTTCGAGGGCGGGTTGCGAAATGAGCAGTTCTTC. J is TRBJ2-1 and V is TRBV5-8; D might be TRBD2 (5 bases). The CDR3 extends over 15 amino acids. Trimming stripped 2 bases from V and 7 bases from J, with 16 bases between. Germline-derived CDR1 and CDR2 are SGHTS and YDEGEE.

The chain's CDR3 is CASSGATGGTGELFF. CDR3 nucleotides: TGTGCCAGCAGCGGGGCGACGGGGGGAACCGGGGAGCTGTTTTTT. The rearrangement joins TRBV28 to TRBJ2-2; TRBD2 matches at 7 bases. The trim removed 6 bases at V and 5 bases at J, leaving 9 bases unmatched. The CDR3 has 15 amino acids. The V gene's germline CDR1 is MDHEN and CDR2 SYDVKM. Drawing the rest from reference TRBV28 and TRBJ2-2, the complete variable domain is DVKVTQSSRYLVKRTGEKVFLECVQDMDHENMFWYRQDPGLGLRLIYFSYDVKMKEKGDIPEGYSVSREKKERFSLILESASTNQTSMYLCASSGATGGTGELFFGEGSRLTVL.

In this sample, this clonotype turned up many times. This rearrangement joins TRBV20-1 to TRBJ2-3; D may be TRBD1 (6 bases). Trimming took 0 bases from V and 6 from J, leaving 10 bases between them. The germline V gene has CDR1 DFQATT and CDR2 SNEGSKA (reference sequence). The CDR3 extends over 13 amino acids. CDR3 loop: CSARDGRGDTQYF. CDR3 in DNA: TGCAGTGCTAGAGATGGTAGGGGGGATACGCAGTATTTT.

This clonotype was recorded a few times. The CDR3 loop is CASSPSPRTPAWAYEQYF. In DNA form, the CDR3 reads TGTGCCAGCAGTCCAAGCCCTAGGACGCCCGCTTGGGCATACGAGCAGTACTTC. The chain is built from TRBV12-3 or TRBV12-4 and TRBJ2-7; D unresolved. This CDR3 has 18 residues. The germline V and J ends were trimmed by 5 bases and 4 bases, with 27 bases remaining between them.

This clonotype showed up just a few times. The J gene is TRBJ2-1, the V gene TRBV6-1; 9 bases are shared with TRBD2. The CDR3 loop spans 15 amino acids. J gave up 2 bases and V 5 bases, and 4 bases lay outside the gene matches. The V gene's germline CDR1 is MNHNS and CDR2 SASEGT. The chain's CDR3 is CASSTRLAAYNEQFF. The CDR3 DNA follows: TGTGCCAGCAGTACCCGACTAGCGGCCTACAATGAGCAGTTCTTC.

This clonotype has just one count. This may come from a read error, since a much larger clone is one base off. The V gene is TRBV20-1, the J gene TRBJ1-1, with TRBD1 as a possible D gene (6 bases). Germline lookup yields CDR1 DFQATT and CDR2 SNEGSKA (reference sequence). V gave up 3 bases and J gave up 9 bases, with 14 bases separating them. There are 12 residues in the CDR3. The CDR3 here is CSARRGDVKAFF. DNA of the CDR3: TGCAGTGCTAGGAGGGGGGACGTAAAAGCTTTCTTT.

This clonotype was detected only a few times. A single base separates this from a much larger clone, so it may be a read error. V is TRBV28 and J is TRBJ2-2; the D gene is possibly TRBD2 (6 bases). Germline V gene sequence: CDR1 MDHEN, CDR2 SYDVKM. This CDR3 has 14 residues. V shed 4 bases and J shed 7 bases, with 13 bases lying between them. The CDR3 coding sequence is TGTGCCAGCAGTTCCGATAGCGGAAACGGGGAGCTGTTTTTT. Translation: CASSSDSGNGELFF.

J is TRBJ1-4 and V is TRBV12-3 or TRBV12-4; D not certain. This CDR3 is 16 amino acids long. Trimming cost V 5 bases and J 4 bases, with 17 bases left between them. The CDR3 here is CASSSDGGVGNEKLFF. The CDR3 DNA reads as TGTGCCAGCAGTAGCGACGGTGGAGTGGGTAATGAAAAACTGTTTTTT.

Sample share makes this clonotype medium-sized. The V call is TRBV24-1, the J call TRBJ2-1; D is unresolved. Germline values: CDR1 KGHDR, CDR2 SFDVKD. There are 14 residues in the CDR3. V was clipped by 1 base and J by 5 bases, with 8 bases between them. CDR3 in DNA: TGTGCCACCAGTGATTTAGCACAGAACAATGAGCAGTTCTTC. It codes for CATSDLAQNNEQFF.

The chain carries TRBV4-2 and TRBJ2-1; 10 bases align to TRBD1. J lost 4 bases, V lost 0 bases, and 6 bases had no gene match. The length of the CDR3 is 17 residues. The germline gives CDR1 LGHNA, CDR2 YNFKEQ. The chain's CDR3 is CASSQDPGTGAYNEQFF. CDR3 DNA sequence: TGTGCCAGCAGCCAAGATCCAGGGACAGGGGCATACAATGAGCAGTTCTTC.

This clonotype was counted many times. V and J are TRBV28 and TRBJ1-4; possible D gene TRBD1, 5 bases. This CDR3 contains 15 residues. Trimming stripped 3 bases from V and 8 bases from J, with 16 bases between. The V gene's germline CDR1 is MDHEN and CDR2 SYDVKM. CDR3 sequence reads: CASSFGGPGEEKLFF. In DNA form, the CDR3 reads TGTGCCAGCAGTTTCGGGGGACCGGGTGAAGAAAAACTGTTTTTT.

This clonotype was found many times. The chain recombines TRBV2 with TRBJ1-2, with 8 bases matching TRBD1. The CDR3 is 14 amino acids. The germline gives CDR1 SNHLY, CDR2 FYNNEI. J gave up 8 bases and V 3 bases, and 8 bases lay outside the gene matches. The CDR3 DNA reads as TGTGCCAGCAGTGAGGCAGGACAGGGTTTAGGCTACACCTTC. Translation gives CASSEAGQGLGYTF.

Comments on this clonotype: This sequence may be a read error, since a much larger clone differs from it by one base. This chain joins TRBV5-1 and TRBJ2-5, with D maybe TRBD1 (6 bases). Germline CDR1 SGHRS, CDR2 YFSETQ. This CDR3 spans 17 amino acids. CDR3 sequence reads: CASTLAYTGTIQETQYF. DNA for the CDR3: TGCGCCAGCACCTTGGCCTATACCGGGACAATCCAAGAGACCCAGTACTTC.

V is TRBV6-1 and J is TRBJ1-6; weak D call: TRBD1 (6 bases). CDR3 length: 13 residues. Germline CDR1 is MNHNS and CDR2 is SASEGT. V lost 3 bases, J lost 7 bases, and 7 bases lay in between. Written as DNA, the CDR3 is TGTGCCAGCAGTGACACAGGGAATTCACCCCTCCACTTT. Protein sequence: CASSDTGNSPLHF.

This clonotype was observed at least ten times. The gene calls are TRBV5-1 and TRBJ1-2, with 8 bases fitting TRBD1. CDR1 and CDR2 from the germline V gene are SGHRS and YFSETQ. The CDR3 contains 15 residues. Trimming at V came to 1 base and at J to 2 bases, leaving 4 bases not matched to a gene. In DNA, the CDR3 is TGCGCCAGCAGCTTGACTCCAGGGGGCAACTATGGCTACACCTTC. Its protein is CASSLTPGGNYGYTF.

This clonotype was seen repeatedly, ten times or more. The J gene is TRBJ2-1, the V gene TRBV27, with 7 bases that match TRBD2. This CDR3 has 14 residues. The ends lost 2 bases at V and 5 bases at J; junction bases unmatched: 3. Germline CDR1 and CDR2: MNHEY and SMNVEV (reference sequence). Here the CDR3 reads CASSLGTTNNEQFF. CDR3 in DNA: TGTGCCAGCAGTTTAGGGACTACCAACAATGAGCAGTTCTTC.

Details on this clonotype: A read error is possible here, since a much larger clone lies one base away. The chain links TRBV18 to TRBJ1-2, with 10 bases fitting TRBD1. The CDR3 is 16 amino acids. Germline assignment: CDR1 KGHSH and CDR2 LQKENI. This CDR3 reads CTSSPRGGQGENGYTF. CDR3 DNA sequence: TGTACCAGCTCACCGCGTGGAGGACAGGGGGAAAATGGCTACACCTTC.

In its sample, this clonotype was seen many times. The genes are TRBV29-1 and TRBJ1-1; 7 nucleotides agree with TRBD1. CDR3 size: 15 residues. The germline V gene encodes CDR1 SQVTM and CDR2 ANQGSEA. Losses at the gene ends were 5 bases for V and 5 bases for J; bases not matched to a gene: 14. The CDR3 coding sequence is TGCAGCGTTAGGAGGGTCGACAGGGACGCGACTGAAGCTTTCTTT. It encodes CSVRRVDRDATEAFF. Combining the CDR3 with reference TRBV29-1 and TRBJ1-1 gives the whole variable domain SAVISQKPSRDICQRGTSLTIQCQVDSQVTMMFWYRQQPGQSLTLIATANQGSEATYESGFVIDKFPISRPNLTFSTLTVSNMSPEDSSIYLCSVRRVDRDATEAFFGQGTRLTVV.

The chain joins TRBV12-5 to TRBJ2-3; 8 bases agree with TRBD1. J was trimmed by 1 base and V by 8 bases; bases with no gene match: 17. The CDR3 loop spans 18 amino acids. CDR1 and CDR2 from the germline V gene are LGHNT and FRNRAP. The CDR3 is CASPPLEQGVIGTDTQYF. CDR3 nucleotides: TGTGCTAGTCCCCCTCTCGAACAGGGGGTTATAGGCACAGATACGCAGTATTTT.

There are many counts of this clonotype. The V gene is TRBV20-1, the J gene TRBJ2-5, with D hard to call. The CDR3 spans 11 residues. V gave up 5 bases and J gave up 5 bases, with 9 bases separating them. From germline, CDR1 is DFQATT and CDR2 SNEGSKA (reference sequence). The CDR3 region is CSALLLETQYF. For the CDR3, the DNA is TGCAGTGCTCTCCTCCTCGAGACCCAGTACTTC.

This clonotype was recorded at least ten times. The chain is built from TRBV30 and TRBJ2-3, with 9 bases fitting TRBD2. The length of the CDR3 is 16 residues. The germline gives CDR1 GTSNPN, CDR2 SVGIG (reference sequence). Trimming at V came to 1 base and at J to 4 bases, leaving 9 bases not matched to a gene. This CDR3 reads CAWSGSPRGGPDTQYF. CDR3 sequence (DNA): TGTGCCTGGAGTGGAAGCCCGCGGGGGGGCCCAGATACGCAGTATTTT. Full variable domain (remainder filled in from reference TRBV30 and TRBJ2-3): SQTIHQWPATLVQPVGSPLSLECTVEGTSNPNLYWYRQAAGRGLQLLFYSVGIGQISSEVPQNLSASRPQDRQFILSSKKLLLSDSGFYLCAWSGSPRGGPDTQYFGPGTRLTVL.

This clonotype came up many times. V usage is TRBV3-1 and J usage is TRBJ2-7, with 11 positions matching TRBD2. There are 15 residues in the CDR3. From germline, CDR1 is LGHDT and CDR2 YNNKEL (reference sequence). V lost 8 bases, J lost 5 bases, and 11 bases stayed unmatched. The CDR3 DNA sequence: TGTGCCAGCGCTAGTAGCGGGGGGGGAAGGGACGAGCAGTACTTC. Translating gives CASASSGGGRDEQYF.

Points on this clonotype: This could be a read error, since a much larger clone is one nucleotide away. The V and J genes are TRBV3-1 and TRBJ1-1, with 8 bases that match TRBD1. Germline CDR1 LGHDT, CDR2 YNNKEL (reference sequence). The CDR3 consists of 13 residues. Here the CDR3 reads CASSRQGRTEDFF. The CDR3 nucleotides are TGTGCCAGCAGCCGACAGGGGAGGACTGAAGATTTCTTT. The complete variable domain, with remaining parts taken from reference TRBV3-1 and TRBJ1-1, reads DTAVSQTPKYLVTQMGNDKSIKCEQNLGHDTMYWYKQDSKKFLKIMFSYNNKELIINETVPNRFSPKSPDKAHLNLHINSLELGDSAVYFCASSRQGRTEDFFGQGTRLTVV.

This clonotype showed up many times. The V and J genes are TRBV10-3 and TRBJ1-1; perhaps TRBD1 as D (5 bases). Germline values: CDR1 ENHRY, CDR2 SYGVKD. Trimming removed 3 bases at V and 1 base at J, with 18 bases between. The CDR3 contains 17 residues. The CDR3 region has the DNA TGTGCCATCAGTGACCACAACCCGGGGGGTCAGAACACTGAAGCTTTCTTT. It codes for CAISDHNPGGQNTEAFF.